Listed below are T cell receptor beta chains from one sample, sequenced in a study of control samples from healthy donors and cancer patients. Sequencing was performed with immunoSEQ multiplex PCR; in TCRdb, only in-frame clones are kept and a portion is missing. The sample lists around 25,000 clones; roughly 90% were seen once. Sequencing was done on a sample of PBMCs. All receptors derive from a man over 45 with lung cancer. The CDR3 runs from the conserved cysteine through the conserved F or W. The D gene is left open where the match is weak. Rows give clone size only sometimes, using once, few, many, or a class for an expanded clone.

v_gene	abundance	d_gene	j_gene	CDR3nt	CDR3aa
TRBV11-1	NA	NA	TRBJ1-2	TGTGCCAGCAGCTTGGTTCCGGGACCACACTATGGCTACACCTTC	CASSLVPGPHYGYTF
TRBV7-2	NA	NA	TRBJ1-2	TGTGCCAGCAGCTTAGCGATGGGGGCAGGGGACGGCTACACCTTC	CASSLAMGAGDGYTF
TRBV3-1/TRBV3-2	NA	NA	TRBJ2-1	TGTGCCAGCAGCCAAGGTAGGAATGAGCAGTTCTTC	CASSQGRNEQFF
TRBV9	NA	NA	TRBJ2-5	TGTGCCAGCAGCGGAGGCGGGCAGCAAGAGGCCCAGTACTTC	CASSGGGQQEAQYF
TRBV5-1	NA	NA	TRBJ1-1	TGCGCCAGCAGCTTCGGGGATACTGAAGCTTTCTTT	CASSFGDTEAFF
TRBV5-1	NA	TRBD1	TRBJ1-2	TGCGCCAGCAGCACAGAGACAGGGTGGGGGGGCTACACCTTC	CASSTETGWGGYTF
TRBV5-1	NA	NA	TRBJ1-5	TGCGCCAGCAGCTTGGGGGAGATGGGCAATCAGCCCCAGCATTTT	CASSLGEMGNQPQHF
TRBV29-1	NA	NA	TRBJ2-1	TGCAGCGTTGATCGAGACTACAATGAGCAGTTCTTC	CSVDRDYNEQFF
TRBV27	NA	NA	TRBJ2-6	TGTGCCAGCAGTTTCGGGCAGGCAATCTCTGGGGCCAACGTCCTGACTTTC	CASSFGQAISGANVLTF
TRBV9	NA	TRBD1	TRBJ2-7	TGTGCCAGCAGCGCAGAGACAGGGGGAGGATACGAGCAGTACTTC	CASSAETGGGYEQYF
TRBV5-1	NA	NA	TRBJ2-5	TGCGCCAGCAGCAGTAAAACAGGGATGGAGACCCAGTACTTC	CASSSKTGMETQYF
TRBV9	once	TRBD2	TRBJ2-7	TGTGCCAGCTCTATAGCGGGGTCCTCCTACGAGCAGTACTTC	CASSIAGSSYEQYF
TRBV7-2	once	TRBD2	TRBJ2-7	TGTGCCACGGGACTAGCGGGGGGGAGCTCCTACGAGCAGTACTTC	CATGLAGGSSYEQYF
TRBV7-9	NA	NA	TRBJ1-2	TGTGCCAGCAGCTTGCTTACAAACTATGGCTACACCTTC	CASSLLTNYGYTF
TRBV20-1	NA	NA	TRBJ1-2	TGCAGTGCTGGATTCTATGGCTACACCTTC	CSAGFYGYTF
TRBV4-3	NA	TRBD1	TRBJ2-1	TGCGCCAGCAGCCAAGAAGGGGGCAGGCCGAATGAGCAGTTCTTC	CASSQEGGRPNEQFF
TRBV9	NA	TRBD2	TRBJ2-1	TGTGCCAGCAGCCTCCAGCCTGCTAGCGGGGGGGCCAGCTATGAGCAGTTCTTC	CASSLQPASGGASYEQFF
TRBV11-2	NA	NA	TRBJ2-1	TGTGCCAGCAGCTTACAAATGGAGGCTGAGCAGTTCTTC	CASSLQMEAEQFF
TRBV29-1	NA	TRBD1	TRBJ1-1	TGCAGCGTCGACCAGGGGGCGGGAAACACTGAAGCTTTCTTT	CSVDQGAGNTEAFF
TRBV7-9	NA	TRBD1	TRBJ2-3	TGTGCCAGCAGCCACCAGACAGGGGGCTTTACAGATACGCAGTATTTT	CASSHQTGGFTDTQYF
TRBV6-5	NA	TRBD2	TRBJ2-1	TGTGCCAGCAGTTACGGGCGGGGGGCCACAGGTGAGCAGTTCTTC	CASSYGRGATGEQFF
TRBV5-1	NA	NA	TRBJ1-6	TGCGCCAGCAGCTTCCGGACAACAAATTCACCCCTCCACTTT	CASSFRTTNSPLHF
TRBV19	NA	NA	TRBJ2-2	TGTGCCAGTAGTATCGCAGGGGGGGCGAACACCGGGGAGCTGTTTTTT	CASSIAGGANTGELFF
TRBV5-4	NA	NA	TRBJ2-3	TGTGCCAGCAGCTTGTCTATCCACTCCACAGATACGCAGTATTTT	CASSLSIHSTDTQYF
TRBV5-1	NA	TRBD2	TRBJ2-7	TGCGCCAGCAGCTTGGGGACTAGCGGGGGCTACGAGCAGTACTTC	CASSLGTSGGYEQYF
TRBV13	NA	NA	TRBJ1-2	TGTGCCAGCAGCCCCGGCACAGGGACTAACTATGGCTACACCTTC	CASSPGTGTNYGYTF
TRBV7-9	NA	NA	TRBJ2-1	TGTGCCAGCAGCTTCGCCGGGACATCTTACAATGAGCAGTTCTTC	CASSFAGTSYNEQFF
TRBV6-1	once	NA	TRBJ1-1	TGTGCCAGCAGTGATAAGAGTAACACTGAAGCTTTCTTT	CASSDKSNTEAFF
TRBV15	NA	TRBD2	TRBJ2-4	TGTGCCACCAGCACCCCAGGACTAGTTCGGTTTCAGTACTTC	CATSTPGLVRFQYF
TRBV7-9	NA	NA	TRBJ1-2	TGTGCCAGCAGCTTTGTCCCGGAGGAGAATGGCTACACCTTC	CASSFVPEENGYTF
TRBV6-5	NA	TRBD1	TRBJ1-5	TGTGCCAGCAGTTCGACAGGGGGCTACAATCAGCCCCAGCATTTT	CASSSTGGYNQPQHF
TRBV5-8	NA	TRBD2	TRBJ2-7	TGTGCCAGCAGCTTGAAACTAGCGGGCTACGAGCAGTACTTC	CASSLKLAGYEQYF
TRBV18	NA	NA	TRBJ1-5	TGTGCCAGCTCACCGGCTAACGGAGCGGATCAGCCCCAGCATTTT	CASSPANGADQPQHF
TRBV18	NA	TRBD2	TRBJ2-1	TGTGCCAGCTCACCTCGCCCCCCGGGGGGAAACAATGAGCAGTTCTTC	CASSPRPPGGNNEQFF
TRBV7-2	NA	NA	TRBJ2-3	TGTGCCAGCAGCTTAGCTAGTGGCACAGATACGCAGTATTTT	CASSLASGTDTQYF
TRBV6-6	NA	NA	TRBJ1-1	TGTGCCAGCAGTTTCCCACAGGGAGTTGGGACTGAAGCTTTCTTT	CASSFPQGVGTEAFF
TRBV9	once	NA	TRBJ2-3	TGTGCCAGCAGCGCCACGGGTCAAACCACAGATACGCAGTATTTT	CASSATGQTTDTQYF
TRBV2	once	NA	TRBJ1-4	TGTGCCACCCACACTAATGAAAAACTGTTTTTT	CATHTNEKLFF
TRBV21-1	NA	NA	TRBJ1-5	TGTGCCAGCAGCAAAGTCTTCGGGGCCATGTATCAGCCCCAGCATTTT	CASSKVFGAMYQPQHF
TRBV27	NA	NA	TRBJ1-1	TGTGCCAGCAGTTTACGGTCTGGGGATGGCGCTGAAGCTTTCTTT	CASSLRSGDGAEAFF
TRBV9	NA	TRBD2	TRBJ2-1	TGTGCCAGCAGCGTATCGGGACTAGCCTCCTACAATGAGCAGTTCTTC	CASSVSGLASYNEQFF
TRBV10-3	once	TRBD1	TRBJ1-1	TGTGCCATCAGCGAGGGGGCGAACACTGAAGCTTTCTTT	CAISEGANTEAFF
TRBV7-9	few	NA	TRBJ1-1	TGTGCCAGCACCAAATTTACAGGGTCGAGCACTGAAGCTTTCTTT	CASTKFTGSSTEAFF
TRBV7-8	NA	NA	TRBJ2-2	TGTGCCAGCAGCTTAGCCGGGGGGAACACCGGGGAGCTGTTTTTT	CASSLAGGNTGELFF
TRBV5-1	NA	NA	TRBJ2-1	TGCGCCAGCAGCTTGGCCGTCAGGAATGAGGGGCAGTTCTTC	CASSLAVRNEGQFF
TRBV9	NA	TRBD1	TRBJ2-1	TGTGCCAGCAGCGCTAGGGGCGGGCAGGGGGTTCACAATGAGCAGTTCTTC	CASSARGGQGVHNEQFF
TRBV3-1/TRBV3-2	NA	NA	TRBJ1-2	TGTGCCAGCAGCCTCGGGGATGGCTACACCTTC	CASSLGDGYTF
TRBV11-3	NA	NA	TRBJ1-1	TGTGCCAGCAGCCCTGACGGGAACACTGAAGCTTTCTTT	CASSPDGNTEAFF
TRBV5-5	NA	NA	TRBJ2-5	TGTGCCAGCAGCGATCTGAAAGGACAAGAGACCCAGTACTTC	CASSDLKGQETQYF